At least ten counts were recorded for the clone carrying this T cell receptor (beta chain). Via MiXCR, TCRdb re-called the reads, giving one row per CDR3 protein. The data contain 250,000 or so distinct CDR3 sequences, 29% of them seen just once; the ten biggest clones take up about 7%. This specimen comes from a study of kidney transplant recipient with SARS-CoV-2 infection. CDR1 LNHNV and CDR2 YYDKDF come from the germline V gene (reference sequence). Trimming removed 0 bases at V and 0 bases at J, with 15 bases between. The CDR3 consists of 17 residues. The TCR was taken from a male patient aged 30 to 39 who had COVID-19 and was a kidney transplant recipient. Some T cells may be graft donor cells. The V gene is TRBV15, the J gene TRBJ2-7, with a possible D match to TRBD1 (6 bases). The sample here was a blood sample, taken at baseline and on day 111 from a kidney transplant recipient. The CDR3 sequence: CATSREYRAFSSYEQYF. CDR3 in DNA: TGTGCCACCAGCAGAGAGTACAGGGCTTTCAGCTCCTACGAGCAGTACTTC.